Below are 32 T cell receptor beta chains sequenced from a single sample in a study of tumor and adjacent non-tumor tissue in lung cancer. The library came from three nested PCR rounds adapted from ARM-PCR protocols. TCRdb re-analysed the multiplex PCR reads in MiXCR, keeping a single row per CDR3 protein. The sample consists of 55,000 to 75,000 distinct CDR3 sequences, almost 60% of them appearing once. RNA was extracted from bulk tissue without any cell sorting. The sample was lung tumor tissue. The origin of the receptors is a man aged 45-65 years with non-small cell lung cancer.

The chain carries TRBV28 and TRBJ2-3, with D unclear. This CDR3 is 15 amino acids long. Trimming removed 5 bases from V and 0 bases from J, with 12 bases in between. Germline lookup yields CDR1 MDHEN and CDR2 SYDVKM. The CDR3 nucleotides read TGTGCCAGCAGTACCCAACCCCTTAGCACAGATACGCAGTATTTT. Translated: CASSTQPLSTDTQYF.

Remarks on this clonotype: A much larger clone lies a single base off, so this may be a read error. J is TRBJ2-2 and V is TRBV10-3; no firm D call. The CDR3 consists of 15 residues. Per germline, CDR1 ENHRY and CDR2 SYGVKD. The CDR3 DNA reads as TGTACCATCAGTGAGTCCGGACCGATCACCGGGGAGCTGTTTTTT. Amino acids: CTISESGPITGELFF.

This clonotype was counted between two and nine times. The junction departs from the called germline gene at one end, perhaps through a read error. This rearrangement joins TRBV11-2 to TRBJ1-5, with unresolved D. Germline CDR1 SGHAT, CDR2 FQNNGV. There are 14 residues in the CDR3. CDR3 residues: CAISQRAVNQPQHF. Here the CDR3 DNA reads TGTGCCATCAGCCAAAGGGCGGTCAATCAGCCCCAGCATTTC. Supplemented by reference TRBV11-2 and TRBJ1-5, the full variable domain reads EAGVAQSPRYKIIEKRQSVAFWCNPISGHATLYWYQQILGQGPKLLIQFQNNGVVDDSQLPKDRFSAERLKGVDSTLKIQPAKLEDSAVYLCAISQRAVNQPQHFGDGTRLSIL.

This clonotype was counted only a few times. This chain links TRBV7-2 with TRBJ2-7; possibly TRBD2 for D (5 bases). The CDR3 has 12 amino acids. Trimming took off 5 bases at V and 4 bases at J, with 9 bases between the two ends. The germline V gene has CDR1 SGHTA and CDR2 FQGNSA. The CDR3 bases are TGTACCAGCAGCCCGGGCGGGTACGAGCAGTACTTC. Encoded protein: CTSSPGGYEQYF.

A word on this clonotype: Since a much larger clone is just one base distant, this may be a read error. Here the CDR3 reads CASSLGTSVVNEQFF. The CDR3 DNA reads as TGTGCCAGCAGCTTGGGGACTAGCGTTGTGAATGAGCAGTTCTTC. V gene TRBV11-2 combines with J gene TRBJ2-1; TRBD2 aligns across 10 bases. V trimming: 3 bases; J trimming: 7 bases; junction bases outside the gene matches: 6. CDR1 SGHAT and CDR2 FQNNGV come from the germline V gene. The CDR3 runs to 15 residues. Full variable domain (remainder filled in from reference TRBV11-2 and TRBJ2-1): EAGVAQSPRYKIIEKRQSVAFWCNPISGHATLYWYQQILGQGPKLLIQFQNNGVVDDSQLPKDRFSAERLKGVDSTLKIQPAKLEDSAVYLCASSLGTSVVNEQFFGPGTRLTVL.

As for this clonotype: This may come from a read error, since a much larger clone is one base off. The chain is built from TRBV11-2 and TRBJ2-1; maybe TRBD1 (5 bases). V gave up 4 bases and J gave up 4 bases, with 14 bases separating them. CDR3 length: 15 residues. Per the germline V gene, CDR1 is SGHAT and CDR2 is FQNNGV. The CDR3: CASSWAGSGYNEQFF. Here the CDR3 DNA reads TGTGCCAGCAGCTGGGCAGGGTCAGGTTACAATGAGCAGTTCTTC. Together with reference TRBV11-2 and TRBJ2-1, the CDR3 gives the full variable domain: EAGVAQSPRYKIIEKRQSVAFWCNPISGHATLYWYQQILGQGPKLLIQFQNNGVVDDSQLPKDRFSAERLKGVDSTLKIQPAKLEDSAVYLCASSWAGSGYNEQFFGPGTRLTVL.

This clonotype has more than one count but fewer than ten. The V gene is TRBV20-1, the J gene TRBJ2-7; TRBD1 matches at 9 bases. Unmatched junction bases numbered 5, after V lost 7 bases and J lost 4 bases. Germline-derived CDR1 and CDR2 are DFQATT and SNEGSKA (reference sequence). The length of the CDR3 is 12 residues. The CDR3 is CSVPDRGYEQYF. CDR3 bases: TGCAGTGTACCGGACAGGGGATACGAGCAGTACTTC.

This clonotype was detected only a few times. V and J are TRBV19 and TRBJ1-3; D is possibly TRBD1 (6 bases). Germline CDR1 LNHDA, CDR2 SQIVND (reference sequence). Trimming removed 6 bases at V and 0 bases at J, with 15 bases between. This CDR3 region has 16 residues. In DNA, the CDR3 is TGTGCCAGTAGACACTCCGGACAGTCCTCTGGAAACACCATATATTTT. Its translation: CASRHSGQSSGNTIYF.

This clonotype showed up many times. The V call is TRBV6-5, the J call TRBJ2-7; no firm D call. The germline gives CDR1 MNHEY, CDR2 SVGAGI. The CDR3 runs 13 residues. Trimming pared 2 bases from V and 4 bases from J, leaving 9 bases between. The CDR3: CASSYPPVYEQYF. In nucleotides, the CDR3 is TGTGCCAGCAGTTACCCACCGGTTTACGAGCAGTACTTC.

As regards this clonotype: It may be a read error: a sequence one base away is much more abundant. V usage is TRBV6-1 and J usage is TRBJ2-7; D possibly corresponds to TRBD1 (6 bases). Germline loops: CDR1 MNHNS, CDR2 SASEGT. The CDR3 runs to 15 residues. V gave up 4 bases and J gave up 2 bases, with 15 bases separating them. The CDR3 here is CASSAPRQEAYEQYF. Written as DNA, the CDR3 is TGTGCCAGCAGTGCTCCGAGACAGGAGGCCTACGAGCAGTACTTC.

The chain carries TRBV5-1 and TRBJ2-1; 10 nucleotides line up with TRBD2. The CDR3 has 17 residues. V gave up 3 bases and J gave up 0 bases; unmatched junction bases: 6. Per the germline V gene, CDR1 is SGHRS and CDR2 is YFSETQ. CDR3 in amino acids: CASSWASGSPSYNEQFF. The CDR3 DNA follows: TGCGCCAGCAGCTGGGCTAGCGGGAGTCCCTCCTACAATGAGCAGTTCTTC.

This clonotype was seen a handful of times. The chain's CDR3 is CASSPGRGLPTYEQYF. DNA of the CDR3: TGCGCCAGCAGCCCAGGACGGGGTTTGCCGACCTACGAGCAGTACTTC. The chain is built from TRBV5-1 and TRBJ2-7; D might be TRBD2 (5 bases). CDR1 is SGHRS, CDR2 YFSETQ, per germline. With 4 bases removed from V and 2 bases from J, the gap between germline ends came to 19 bases. The CDR3 totals 16 residues.

As concerns this clonotype: Mismatch with germline at one junction end may stem from a read error. The chain employs TRBV12-5 and TRBJ2-2; TRBD2 aligns across 8 bases. The CDR3 covers 16 residues. Germline V gene data show CDR1 as LGHNT and CDR2 as FRNRAP. CDR3 sequence (DNA): TGTGCCAGTGGTTTGGGACTAGTGCAGAACACCGGGGAGCTGCTTTTT. Translating gives CASGLGLVQNTGELLF.

The J gene is TRBJ2-1, the V gene TRBV21-1; the table's TRBD2 call for D was not verified on the DNA. TRBV21-1 counts as a pseudogene. This CDR3 has 13 residues. The CDR3 coding sequence is TGCACCAGCGTTAGCGGGACTTACAATGAGCAGTTCTTC. It encodes CTSVSGTYNEQFF.

This clonotype was seen repeatedly, ten times or more. The V gene is TRBV28, the J gene TRBJ2-7; 10 bases are a match to TRBD2. J gave up 4 bases and V 5 bases, and 8 bases lay outside the gene matches. Per germline, CDR1 MDHEN and CDR2 SYDVKM. CDR3 length: 15 residues. The CDR3 sequence: CASSILAGGRYEQYF. CDR3 DNA: TGTGCCAGCAGTATCTTAGCGGGAGGAAGGTACGAGCAGTACTTC.

The rearrangement joins TRBV10-1 to TRBJ2-5, with D tentatively TRBD2 (5 bases). This CDR3 spans 14 amino acids. Deletions cut 1 base from V and 9 bases from J, with 15 bases between. CDR1 and CDR2 (germline): WNHNN, SYGVQD (reference sequence). CDR3: CASSEFQNAEAQYF. DNA for the CDR3: TGCGCCAGCAGTGAGTTTCAGAATGCGGAGGCCCAGTACTTC.

This clonotype came up a few times. A much larger clone differs from this one at a single base, so this may be a read error. This rearrangement joins TRBV4-2 to TRBJ1-3, with TRBD1 matching over 7 bases. This CDR3 is built from 14 residues. V lost 7 bases and J lost 4; bases outside the gene matches: 7. CDR1 and CDR2 (germline): LGHNA, YNFKEQ. The DNA of the CDR3 is TGTGCCAGCATCCAGACAGGGCCCGGAAACACCATATATTTT. The encoded protein is CASIQTGPGNTIYF.

For this clonotype: Sequence at one end of the junction differs from germline and may be a read error. The chain uses TRBV7-9 and TRBJ1-2, with D perhaps matching TRBD1 (6 bases). Per the germline V gene, CDR1 is SEHNR and CDR2 is FQNEAQ (reference sequence). The CDR3 extends over 13 amino acids. The CDR3, as DNA: TGTGCCAGCTGCTTGGACAGAGCCTATGGCTACACCTTC. Its translation is CASCLDRAYGYTF.

This clonotype was seen only once. One end of the junction fails to match germline, which may point to a read error. The genes are TRBV28 and TRBJ2-6; D ambiguous. CDR1 MDHEN and CDR2 SYDVKM come from the germline V gene. This CDR3 spans 14 amino acids. The CDR3 bases are TGTGCCAGCAATTTAGCCGCCGGGGCCAACGTCCTGACTTTC. Translation gives CASNLAAGANVLTF.

As regards this clonotype: Given a much more abundant clone one base away, this may be a read error. This chain connects TRBV18 to TRBJ2-2, with D unclear. CDR3 length equals 16 residues. Germline-derived CDR1 and CDR2 are KGHSH and LQKENI. Here the CDR3 reads CTSSLNPVHNTGELFF. CDR3 nucleotide sequence: TGTACCAGCTCACTGAACCCCGTACATAACACCGGGGAGCTGTTTTTT.

This clonotype was seen more than once but under ten times. With a much larger clone just one base away, this may be a read error. The genes are TRBV4-1 and TRBJ2-7; a weak D match, TRBD2 (5 bases). CDR1 is MGHRA, CDR2 YSYEKL, per germline. The CDR3 runs 17 residues. CDR3 amino acids: CVSSQTSIAGQSYEQYF. As DNA, the CDR3 is TGCGTCAGCAGCCAGACATCTATTGCGGGTCAATCCTACGAGCAGTACTTC.

On this clonotype: Germline and junction disagree at one end, which may indicate a read error. The chain combines TRBV5-6 with TRBJ1-2; D uncertain. The germline V gene has CDR1 SGHDT and CDR2 YYEEEE. The CDR3 is 14 amino acids. The CDR3 region is CASAVRFPNYGYTF. The CDR3 DNA reads TGTGCCTCGGCCGTAAGATTTCCTAACTATGGTTACACCTTC.

In this sample, this clonotype turned up a few times. An end of the junction differs from the germline gene, which may be a read error. CDR3 residues: CASRLGAGGTQYF. CDR3 DNA sequence: TGTGCCAGCAGATTAGGGGCCGGAGGTACGCAGTATTTT. The chain employs TRBV11-2 and TRBJ2-3; D tentatively reads TRBD1 or TRBD2 (5 bases each). From germline, CDR1 is SGHAT and CDR2 FQNNGV. The CDR3 spans 13 residues.

Remarks on this clonotype: The missing conserved phenylalanine or tryptophan at the end of this CDR3 makes a read error likely. This chain joins TRBV4-1 and TRBJ2-7, with 11 bases aligning to TRBD1. Germline V CDR1 and CDR2: MGHRA, YSYEKL. CDR3 length: 14 amino acids. Unmatched junction bases numbered 3, after V lost 2 bases and J lost 6 bases. In DNA form, the CDR3 reads TGCGCCAGCAGCCAAATCGGGACAGGGGGCGAGCAGTACTTA. Its protein product is CASSQIGTGGEQYL.

This clonotype was recorded at least ten times. The V gene is TRBV29-1, the J gene TRBJ2-3, with unresolved D. The CDR3 loop spans 13 amino acids. CDR1 is SQVTM, CDR2 ANQGSEA, per germline. The V and J ends lost 3 bases and 1 base respectively, with 8 bases between them. For the CDR3, the DNA is TGCAGCGTTGAGCTAGGAGGCACAGATACGCAGTATTTT. Residues: CSVELGGTDTQYF.

This clonotype was seen a few times. This chain connects TRBV28 to TRBJ2-7, with a weak D call TRBD2 (6 bases). The V end lost 4 bases, the J end lost 0 bases, and 13 bases lay between the germline ends. The length of the CDR3 is 15 residues. Germline V CDR1 and CDR2: MDHEN, SYDVKM. The CDR3 DNA reads as TGTGCCAGCAGTTGGAGGGGCTCCCTCTCCTACGAGCAGTACTTC. Translation gives CASSWRGSLSYEQYF.

Turning to this clonotype: An end of the junction does not agree with germline; a read error may underlie this. This rearrangement joins TRBV30 to TRBJ2-3; the D is unclear. CDR1 is GTSNPN, CDR2 SVGIG, per germline (reference sequence). This CDR3 region has 14 residues. For the CDR3, the DNA is TGTGCCTGGAGTCGCATTGACCGCACTGATACGCGGTATTTT. Amino acid sequence: CAWSRIDRTDTRYF.

This clonotype was recorded at least ten times. The V call is TRBV6-2 or TRBV6-3, the J call TRBJ2-7; 7 bases agree with TRBD1. With 0 bases clipped from V and 2 bases from J, the junction kept 7 bases outside the gene matches. The germline gives CDR1 MNHEY, CDR2 SVGEGT. The CDR3 has 16 amino acids. This chain's CDR3 is CASSYSGQGDAYEQYF. For the CDR3, the DNA is TGTGCCAGCAGTTACTCGGGCCAGGGGGATGCCTACGAGCAGTACTTC.

As to this clonotype: One end of the junction fails to match germline, which may point to a read error. The V gene is TRBV11-2, the J gene TRBJ2-5, with D perhaps matching TRBD1 (5 bases). The CDR3 consists of 16 residues. Germline CDR1 SGHAT, CDR2 FQNNGV. The CDR3, as DNA: TGTGTCAGCAGCCGCGGACATGGGGCCCACCAAGAGACCCAGTACTTC. It codes for CVSSRGHGAHQETQYF.

The chain uses TRBV10-3 and TRBJ2-7; TRBD1 matches 8 bases. With V trimmed by 7 bases and J by 2 bases, 10 bases remained unmatched. This CDR3 region has 15 residues. The V gene's germline CDR1 is ENHRY and CDR2 SYGVKD. CDR3 protein: CAITGPGQATYEQYF. DNA of the CDR3: TGTGCCATCACTGGGCCGGGACAGGCGACCTACGAGCAGTACTTC.

This chain joins TRBV19 and TRBJ1-5; the match to TRBD1 covers 8 bases. CDR1 is LNHDA, CDR2 SQIVND, per germline (reference sequence). The V gene end was trimmed by 6 bases and the J gene end by 6 bases; junction bases not matched to a gene: 10. CDR3 length equals 15 residues. CDR3 region: CASRKDRDGGQPQHF. CDR3 DNA: TGTGCCAGTAGAAAGGACAGGGACGGGGGTCAGCCCCAGCATTTT.

This clonotype has a handful of counts. At one end, the junction sequence differs from germline, possibly due to a read error. The chain has TRBV11-3 and TRBJ2-5; 10 bases map to TRBD2. This CDR3 contains 17 residues. Germline-derived CDR1 and CDR2 are SGHNT and YENEEA. The CDR3 coding sequence is TGTGCCAGCAGCTTGTCGGCTAGCGGGGGTTTACAAGAAACCCAGCACTTC. Its protein product is CASSLSASGGLQETQHF.